Listed here are 16 T cell receptor beta chains from one sample, sequenced in a study of blood T cells in healthy people across ages (dated by TCRdb to the mid-2010s). The method was 5' RACE. A second roughly 7 to 12 cycle PCR used a sample-barcoded 5' primer and a J-beta primer mix. TCRdb cleaned the public reads at Q25 with fastp, built clones with MiXCR and kept in-frame beta chains. Duplicate CDR3 protein sequences are folded into a single record with the most common DNA and genes. This sample holds 1,800,000 or so distinct CDR3 sequences; around 40% were observed only once. More than 20% of the sample is in the top ten clones. What was sequenced was blood. These receptors all stem from a human donor in good health.

The J gene is TRBJ1-5, the V gene TRBV6-6; D remains ambiguous. Between the trimmed V and J ends, which lost 2 bases and 8 bases, there was a span of 13 bases. Germline V gene sequence: CDR1 MNHNY, CDR2 SVGAGI (reference sequence). This CDR3 region has 14 residues. In nucleotides, the CDR3 is TGTGCCAGCAGTTACAGGGCCGAAGTGGAGCCCCAGCATTTT. It codes for CASSYRAEVEPQHF.

This clonotype showed up just a few times. The chain joins TRBV29-1 to TRBJ1-2, with D perhaps TRBD1 (5 bases). Looked up from germline, CDR1 is SQVTM and CDR2 is ANQGSEA. Trimming cost V 3 bases and J 4 bases, with 12 bases left between them. The CDR3 is 13 residues long. CDR3 region: CSVDLTAGYGYTF. CDR3 bases: TGCAGCGTTGATTTGACAGCAGGCTATGGCTACACCTTC.

The V call is TRBV10-3, the J call TRBJ1-2; D may be TRBD1 (5 bases). In germline, CDR1 is ENHRY, CDR2 SYGVKD. V was pared by 2 bases and J by 4 bases, with 8 bases between. CDR3 length: 13 amino acids. CDR3: CAISEVTGYGYTF. Here the CDR3 DNA reads TGTGCCATCAGTGAGGTCACAGGCTATGGCTACACCTTC.

The sample holds a few counts of this clonotype. The rearrangement joins TRBV7-9 to TRBJ2-4, with D tentatively TRBD2 (6 bases). With the DNA end fitting TRBJ2-7 better, the J assignment may be wrong. Germline lookup yields CDR1 SEHNR and CDR2 FQNEAQ (reference sequence). This CDR3 region has 14 residues. The DNA for the CDR3 is TGTGCCAGCAGCTCCCCATGGGGGGACTACGAGCAGTACTTC. This sequence encodes CASSSPWGDYEQYF.

This clonotype was seen just once. CDR3 DNA: TGTGCCAGCAGTGTAGGGGTCCCCTCGAACACTGAAGCTTTCTTT. Protein sequence: CASSVGVPSNTEAFF. This chain links TRBV2 with TRBJ1-1; D may be TRBD1 (5 bases). This CDR3 spans 15 amino acids. Germline values: CDR1 SNHLY, CDR2 FYNNEI. The V gene lost 4 bases and the J gene lost 1 base, with 13 bases spanning the gap.

Only a few counts were recorded for this clonotype. The chain joins TRBV20-1 to TRBJ1-2; no clear D gene. The germline V gene encodes CDR1 DFQATT and CDR2 SNEGSKA (reference sequence). Trimming shortened V by 0 bases and J by 2 bases, and 10 bases separated the two germline ends. This CDR3 region has 14 residues. Written as DNA, the CDR3 is TGCAGTGCTAGAGATTTGTGGCAGAACTATGGCTACACCTTC. It yields the protein CSARDLWQNYGYTF.

The chain employs TRBV5-1 and TRBJ2-1, with D hard to call. CDR1 is SGHRS, CDR2 YFSETQ, per germline. This CDR3 has 14 amino acids. V was trimmed by 4 bases and J by 3 bases, leaving 11 bases between them. The CDR3 nucleotides are TGCGCCAGCAGCCCGTCCAACCTCTACAATGAGCAGTTCTTC. This translates into CASSPSNLYNEQFF.

The chain has TRBV4-1 and TRBJ1-3, with 7 bases aligning to TRBD1. The length of the CDR3 is 19 residues. The trim removed 0 bases at V and 4 bases at J, leaving 15 bases unmatched. The V gene's germline CDR1 is MGHRA and CDR2 YSYEKL. The CDR3 DNA is TGCGCCAGCAGCCAAGAAGGGCATAAGATGGGACAGAGAGGAAACACCATATATTTT. It translates to CASSQEGHKMGQRGNTIYF.

The gene calls are TRBV6-2 or TRBV6-3 and TRBJ2-7; D is undetermined. CDR3 size: 19 residues. CDR1 and CDR2 from the germline V gene are MNHEY and SVGEGT. Trimming left V 6 bases short and J 0 bases short, with 27 bases between. The CDR3 DNA reads as TGTGCCAGCAGCCCACGGACCACGGCAGCGTCCCGAAGCTCCTACGAGCAGTACTTC. The encoded protein is CASSPRTTAASRSSYEQYF.

The gene calls are TRBV20-1 and TRBJ2-1, with D uncertain. Germline values: CDR1 DFQATT, CDR2 SNEGSKA (reference sequence). The CDR3 runs to 15 residues. V gave up 3 bases and J gave up 0 bases, with 12 bases separating them. The CDR3 spells CSASQPHSSYNEQFF. CDR3 in DNA: TGCAGTGCTAGCCAACCCCATTCCTCCTACAATGAGCAGTTCTTC.

This clonotype was detected only a few times. This rearrangement joins TRBV29-1 to TRBJ2-3, with D perhaps matching TRBD1 or TRBD2 (5 bases each). Germline assignment: CDR1 SQVTM and CDR2 ANQGSEA. The CDR3 loop spans 16 amino acids. Trimming left V 6 bases short and J 4 bases short, with 23 bases between. Here the CDR3 DNA reads TGCAGCGTCCTGAAGTGGACAAGCCCGGGGTCAGATACGCAGTATTTT. This gives the protein CSVLKWTSPGSDTQYF.

The V call is TRBV5-6, the J call TRBJ2-5; 8 bases are shared with TRBD1. This CDR3 contains 14 residues. Unmatched junction bases numbered 4, after V lost 3 bases and J lost 3 bases. Germline CDR1 SGHDT, CDR2 YYEEEE. The CDR3 loop reads CASSYQGAKETQYF. CDR3 in DNA: TGTGCCAGCAGCTATCAGGGGGCCAAAGAGACCCAGTACTTC.

V is TRBV6-5 and J is TRBJ2-1; TRBD2 matches at 7 bases. The CDR3 extends over 11 amino acids. Germline values: CDR1 MNHEY, CDR2 SVGAGI. V was clipped by 8 bases and J by 9 bases; unmatched bases: 4. Written as DNA, the CDR3 is TGTGCCAGCGAAAGCGGGGTTGAGCAGTTCTTC. This encodes CASESGVEQFF.

The V gene is TRBV9, the J gene TRBJ2-1; TRBD1 matches 8 bases. The CDR3 totals 18 residues. Germline V gene lookup returns CDR1 SGDLS and CDR2 YYNGEE. Trimming at V came to 2 bases and at J to 8 bases, leaving 18 bases not matched to a gene. The CDR3 region is CASSVRPLLGQDMHEQFF. CDR3 nucleotide sequence: TGTGCCAGCAGCGTCCGACCTCTTCTGGGACAGGATATGCATGAGCAGTTCTTC. Filled out from reference TRBV9 and TRBJ2-1, the complete variable domain reads DSGVTQTPKHLITATGQRVTLRCSPRSGDLSVYWYQQSLDQGLQFLIQYYNGEERAKGNILERFSAQQFPDLHSELNLSSLELGDSALYFCASSVRPLLGQDMHEQFFGPGTRLTVL.

The chain is built from TRBV4-2 and TRBJ2-5; D is undetermined. Between the trimmed V and J ends, which lost 1 base and 1 base, there was a span of 13 bases. CDR1 LGHNA and CDR2 YNFKEQ come from the germline V gene. This CDR3 spans 16 amino acids. The CDR3 protein is CASSQVSQLPQETQYF. In DNA, the CDR3 is TGTGCCAGCAGCCAAGTTTCCCAACTACCCCAAGAGACCCAGTACTTC.

The V call is TRBV4-3, the J call TRBJ2-3; D may match TRBD1 or TRBD2 (5 bases each). The CDR3 covers 16 residues. Trimming shortened V by 1 base and J by 4 bases, and 15 bases separated the two germline ends. Germline CDR1 is LGHNA and CDR2 is YSLEER. The CDR3 protein is CASSQGRGVPPDTQYF. The CDR3 DNA is TGCGCCAGCAGCCAAGGAAGGGGAGTCCCCCCAGATACGCAGTATTTT.